A selection of T cell receptor beta chains follows, all from one sample in a study of metastatic and nonmetastatic thyroid tumors. Using MiXCR, TCRdb reanalyzed the PCR reads. The sample has more than 4,500 clones, roughly 25% seen once. The material sequenced was adjacent normal tissue. The receptor set was obtained from a female donor with papillary thyroid cancer or a benign thyroid nodule (not recorded which). Some clones in this sample may be carry-over from other donors' samples. Both conserved end residues are trimmed from each CDR3. The D gene is left open where the match is weak. Clone size is given for some rows only: seen once, a few or many times, or a class if the clone is expanded.

TRBV20-1	TRBJ1-2	-	TRBD1	SVHPTQGANYGYT
TRBV9	TRBJ2-7	-	TRBD2	ASSSRTSVHEQY
TRBV5-4	TRBJ2-1	medium-sized	TRBD2	ASSPGLADYNEQF
TRBV27	TRBJ2-2	medium-sized	-	ASSLMLGPGELF
TRBV15	TRBJ1-2	-	-	ATSRGWGVRLT
TRBV27	TRBJ1-1	large	-	ASTAIGHSDPEAF
TRBV6-1	TRBJ1-5	-	-	ASTNTAGANQPQH
TRBV19	TRBJ2-1	few	TRBD2	ASSILGTSGEQF
TRBV20-1	TRBJ2-7	-	TRBD2	SARGTSGSSYEQY
TRBV6-1	TRBJ1-5	few	TRBD1	ASRPGTGVGQPQH
TRBV27	TRBJ1-1	few	-	ASSSAGTSEAF
TRBV5-8	TRBJ1-3	few	-	ASSSDFSSGNTIY
TRBV27	TRBJ1-1	medium-sized	-	ASSLGRSGEAF
TRBV6-7	TRBJ2-7	medium-sized	TRBD2	ASRALGTSGRLYEQY
TRBV6-1	TRBJ2-7	-	TRBD2	AIDSGIFTYEQY
TRBV5-4	TRBJ2-1	many	-	ASSLKGGSSYNEQF
TRBV7-8	TRBJ1-3	medium-sized	-	ASTKGPASYSGNTIY
TRBV5-6	TRBJ1-1	-	-	SSGHQNTEAF
TRBV15	TRBJ1-1	few	-	ATDRGRSSGFAEAF
TRBV19	TRBJ2-7	medium-sized	-	ASSIRGMEVEQY
TRBV27	TRBJ1-6	-	-	ASSPYGVGLDSPLH
TRBV2	TRBJ1-5	-	-	ASSAQRAGGQPQH
TRBV27	TRBJ1-2	medium-sized	-	ASSLKSSYGYT
TRBV7-8	TRBJ1-3	medium-sized	-	ASSTRPGNKAGLSGNTIY
TRBV20-1	TRBJ1-5	-	-	SAGMNDNQPQH
TRBV6-1	TRBJ2-3	medium-sized	TRBD2	ASSVTSGVPTDTQY
TRBV24-1	TRBJ1-2	-	-	ATSDLGYGYT
TRBV19	TRBJ1-1	medium-sized	TRBD1	ASSISDRVNTEAF
TRBV6-2/TRBV6-3	TRBJ1-6	few	-	ASSFRQESSYNSPLH
TRBV2	TRBJ2-7	few	-	ASTGKAEQY
TRBV5-5	TRBJ1-3	-	-	ASSLGAGNTIY
TRBV30	TRBJ1-5	few	-	AWGDGDHQPQH
TRBV28	TRBJ2-2	few	-	ASVRGISGELF
TRBV20-1	TRBJ1-1	medium-sized	-	SARDPTSNTEAF
TRBV11-2	TRBJ2-2	large	-	ASSFLTGVDTGELF
TRBV9	TRBJ2-2	-	-	ASSVAVAGNTGELF
TRBV5-1	TRBJ2-1	few	TRBD1	ASSQGTVQF
TRBV20-1	TRBJ1-3	-	-	SARAGVGDTIY
TRBV5-1	TRBJ2-4	many	-	ASSLDTKNIQY
TRBV9	TRBJ2-3	medium-sized	-	ASSVGHSTDTQY
TRBV2	TRBJ2-3	medium-sized	TRBD2	ASSAISSGGTDTQY
TRBV19	TRBJ1-6	-	TRBD1	ASSTRTGVTYNSPLH
TRBV28	TRBJ1-2	few	-	ASSFSENYGYT
TRBV30	TRBJ2-5	-	TRBD2	AWTRTSGPTGAQETQY
TRBV7-6	TRBJ2-1	-	TRBD1	ASSFLTGDSYNEQF
TRBV12-3/TRBV12-4	TRBJ2-5	medium-sized	-	ASSSRTGETQY
TRBV19	TRBJ2-3	few	TRBD2	ASGLAGSTDTQY
TRBV20-1	TRBJ1-3	-	TRBD1	SAREDRGHTIY
TRBV18	TRBJ2-3	few	-	ASSPPRGNTDTQY
TRBV19	TRBJ1-5	-	TRBD1	ASSLDRAFNQPQH
TRBV4-1	TRBJ1-1	-	-	ASSQGIITEAF
TRBV5-1	TRBJ1-1	medium-sized	-	ASSPGERVAF